The 21 T cell receptor beta chains in this list originate from one sample, sequenced in a study of shared clonotypes between healthy human individuals. The method was immunoSEQ multiplex PCR; TCRdb's version includes in-frame clones alone and lacks a portion of them. In the table there are about 820,000 clones, more than 85% of which are singletons. As defined, naive CD8 cells were CD45RO-negative and positively selected for CCR7, with terminally differentiated effector memory CD45RA+ cells excluded. The source material was naive CD8+ T cells sorted from blood. The receptors were sampled from a man between 25 and 39 years old in good health.

DNA of the CDR3: TGTGCCAGCAGCTCCGACTGGGACCCCTACGAGCAGTACTTC. Amino acid sequence: CASSSDWDPYEQYF. This chain joins TRBV7-9 and TRBJ2-7, with D tentatively TRBD1 or TRBD2 (5 bases each). Deletions cut 4 bases from V and 2 bases from J, with 12 bases between. From germline, CDR1 is SEHNR and CDR2 FQNEAQ (reference sequence). The CDR3 totals 14 residues.

Points on this clone: Within the sample, other DNA sequences also encode this same CDR3. This chain uses TRBV5-1 with TRBJ2-1, with 10 bases identical to TRBD2. The CDR3 sequence is 15 residues long. V was pared by 2 bases and J by 1 base, with 0 bases of the junction left unmatched. Germline assignment: CDR1 SGHRS and CDR2 YFSETQ. The CDR3 nucleotides are TGCGCCAGCAGCTTACTAGCGGGGTCCTACAATGAGCAGTTCTTC. It yields the protein CASSLLAGSYNEQFF.

The rearrangement uses TRBV6-4 and TRBJ1-2; D not resolved. Deletions cut 3 bases from V and 3 bases from J, with 11 bases between. Germline V lookup: CDR1 MRHNA, CDR2 SNTAGT. This CDR3 is built from 14 residues. CDR3 nucleotides: TGTGCCAGCAGTGAGAGGAGGGTTGACTATGGCTACACCTTC. Translating it yields CASSERRVDYGYTF.

V usage is TRBV27 and J usage is TRBJ1-1; 7 positions agree with TRBD1. This CDR3 contains 17 residues. The J segment lost 4 bases and the V segment lost 0 bases, leaving 11 bases of the junction unmatched. From germline, CDR1 is MNHEY and CDR2 SMNVEV (reference sequence). The DNA of the CDR3 is TGTGCCAGCAGTTTATCGACAGGGTTCATGAGTCGCACTGAAGCTTTCTTT. Its protein product is CASSLSTGFMSRTEAFF.

This clone has at least ten counts. Other DNA variants within this sample encode the same CDR3. The rearrangement uses TRBV27 and TRBJ1-4; D call uncertain. Trimming took off 1 base at V and 5 bases at J, with 8 bases between the two ends. CDR1 is MNHEY, CDR2 SMNVEV, per germline (reference sequence). This CDR3 has 14 residues. CDR3: CASSLLDGNEKLFF. The DNA of the CDR3 is TGTGCCAGCAGTTTATTGGACGGAAATGAAAAACTGTTTTTT.

A remark on this clone: This same CDR3 is encoded by further DNA sequences in the sample. The chain couples TRBV5-1 to TRBJ2-3; 10 bases are shared with TRBD1. The CDR3 is 15 residues long. Germline CDR1 and CDR2: SGHRS and YFSETQ. The J segment lost 4 bases and the V segment lost 0 bases, leaving 2 bases of the junction unmatched. The CDR3 loop reads CASSLGQGAADTQYF. DNA for the CDR3: TGCGCCAGCAGCTTGGGACAGGGGGCCGCAGATACGCAGTATTTT.

This chain links TRBV4-1 with TRBJ2-5; 7 positions agree with TRBD1. The V and J ends lost 4 bases and 5 bases, in that order; junction bases with no gene match: 4. Germline loops: CDR1 MGHRA, CDR2 YSYEKL. The CDR3 has 13 amino acids. Written as DNA, the CDR3 is TGCGCCAGCAGCCTGGGACAGTTTGAGACCCAGTACTTC. Amino acids: CASSLGQFETQYF.

The rearrangement uses TRBV7-3 and TRBJ1-1; D unresolved. Germline V gene sequence: CDR1 SGHTA, CDR2 FQGTGA. Between the trimmed V and J ends, which lost 2 bases and 2 bases, there was a span of 6 bases. CDR3 length: 13 amino acids. The DNA for the CDR3 is TGTGCCAGCAGCTTAGTGACAAACACTGAAGCTTTCTTT. Amino acids: CASSLVTNTEAFF.

The J gene is TRBJ1-1, the V gene TRBV12-5; D remains ambiguous. With 6 bases removed from V and 6 bases from J, the gap between germline ends came to 11 bases. Germline values: CDR1 LGHNT, CDR2 FRNRAP. The CDR3 is made up of 12 amino acids. The CDR3 nucleotides read TGTGCTAGTGGACAGAACGGCGCTGAAGCTTTCTTT. This codes for CASGQNGAEAFF.

The V and J genes are TRBV7-2 and TRBJ2-7; 8 nucleotides agree with TRBD1. There are 16 residues in the CDR3. Germline loops: CDR1 SGHTA, CDR2 FQGNSA. V trimming: 3 bases; J trimming: 3 bases; junction bases outside the gene matches: 10. Written as DNA, the CDR3 is TGTGCCAGCAGCTTGGAGAGGGGGACAGGCCGCTACGAGCAGTACTTC. Protein sequence: CASSLERGTGRYEQYF.

CDR3 region: CASSTTTGSVRRNTEAFF. The CDR3 DNA is TGCGCCAGCAGCACCACGACAGGGTCGGTTAGACGGAACACTGAAGCTTTCTTT. The gene calls are TRBV5-1 and TRBJ1-1, with 7 bases lining up with TRBD1. CDR1 and CDR2 from the germline V gene are SGHRS and YFSETQ. Germline trimming cut 4 bases from V and 1 base from J; bases unmatched to any gene: 16. The CDR3 runs to 18 residues.

The chain combines TRBV7-9 with TRBJ2-3; 14 nucleotides line up with TRBD2. The CDR3 length is 18 residues. Germline CDR1 reads SEHNR; CDR2 reads FQNEAQ (reference sequence). Trimming at V came to 5 bases and at J to 6 bases, leaving 13 bases not matched to a gene. The CDR3 loop is CASSQGLAGGLQLDTQYF. In nucleotides, the CDR3 is TGTGCCAGCAGCCAAGGACTAGCGGGAGGCCTACAACTTGATACGCAGTATTTT.

The J gene is TRBJ2-3, the V gene TRBV6-6; no clear D gene. Germline V gene data show CDR1 as MNHNY and CDR2 as SVGAGI (reference sequence). Trimming shortened V by 4 bases and J by 0 bases, and 8 bases separated the two germline ends. The CDR3 length is 14 residues. CDR3 protein: CASSFTLSTDTQYF. DNA of the CDR3: TGTGCCAGCAGTTTTACACTTAGCACAGATACGCAGTATTTT.

The chain links TRBV29-1 to TRBJ2-7; D gene uncertain. The germline V and J ends were trimmed by 3 bases and 3 bases, with 6 bases remaining between them. CDR1 SQVTM and CDR2 ANQGSEA come from the germline V gene. The CDR3 totals 11 residues. The CDR3: CSVDKDYEQYF. DNA of the CDR3: TGCAGCGTTGATAAGGACTACGAGCAGTACTTC.

The chain recombines TRBV2 with TRBJ2-7, with a tentative D call TRBD2 (6 bases). Germline V lookup: CDR1 SNHLY, CDR2 FYNNEI. The CDR3 runs 14 residues. V gave up 8 bases and J gave up 0 bases, with 14 bases separating them. The CDR3 is CASLGDSSSYEQYF. CDR3 nucleotides: TGTGCCAGCTTAGGGGACTCAAGCTCCTACGAGCAGTACTTC.

Note on this clone: Other nucleotide sequences from this sample produce the same CDR3. In nucleotides, the CDR3 is TGTGCCAGCAGTTTATTTGGCCGAGAGACCCAGTACTTC. It specifies CASSLFGRETQYF. The chain is built from TRBV27 and TRBJ2-5; D remains ambiguous. V lost 1 base and J 4 bases, leaving 7 bases between the germline ends. There are 13 residues in the CDR3. Germline V gives CDR1 MNHEY, CDR2 SMNVEV (reference sequence).

The chain couples TRBV5-1 to TRBJ2-5; unclear D gene. V was trimmed by 1 base and J by 0 bases, leaving 7 bases between them. Germline V gene lookup returns CDR1 SGHRS and CDR2 YFSETQ. CDR3 size: 14 residues. The CDR3 here is CASSLWVNQETQYF. The CDR3 bases are TGCGCCAGCAGCTTGTGGGTCAACCAAGAGACCCAGTACTTC.

V gene TRBV6-6 combines with J gene TRBJ1-4, with D hard to call. This CDR3 contains 14 residues. Trimming cost V 6 bases and J 5 bases, with 13 bases left between them. Germline assignment: CDR1 MNHNY and CDR2 SVGAGI (reference sequence). The CDR3 nucleotides read TGTGCCAGCAGATCCGACCGCGCGAATGAAAAACTGTTTTTT. It specifies CASRSDRANEKLFF.

This chain links TRBV13 with TRBJ2-2, with D possibly TRBD2 on 6 matching bases. Germline V gene data show CDR1 as PRHDT and CDR2 as FYEKMQ (reference sequence). Trimming removed 8 bases from V and 6 bases from J, with 16 bases in between. This CDR3 has 14 residues. The CDR3: CASAPSLAPGELFF. CDR3 DNA: TGTGCCAGCGCCCCCTCGCTAGCGCCCGGGGAGCTGTTTTTT.

The chain recombines TRBV6-1 with TRBJ2-5; D possibly corresponds to TRBD2 (6 bases). V shed 0 bases and J shed 3 bases, with 11 bases lying between them. The CDR3 runs 15 residues. The germline V gene encodes CDR1 MNHNS and CDR2 SASEGT. CDR3 coding DNA: TGTGCCAGCAGTGAAGCTGGCGGGGTTGAAGAGACCCAGTACTTC. Translating gives CASSEAGGVEETQYF.

The gene calls are TRBV28 and TRBJ2-1; D remains ambiguous. This CDR3 comprises 13 residues. The germline V and J ends were trimmed by 3 bases and 5 bases, with 8 bases remaining between them. CDR1 is MDHEN and CDR2 is SYDVKM in the germline V gene. The CDR3: CASSFSPNNEQFF. CDR3 DNA: TGTGCCAGCAGTTTTTCACCGAACAATGAGCAGTTCTTC.